This entry lists 30 T cell receptor beta chains sequenced from one sample in a study of cytotoxic CD8 clonotypes in ibrutinib-treated CLL. Some clones are missing from TCRdb's copy, which holds only in-frame ones; the method was immunoSEQ multiplex PCR. The sample lists around 160,000 clones; 81% were seen once. The sample consisted of PBMCs, taken after 12 months of ibrutinib treatment. Receptors originate from a human donor with chronic lymphocytic leukemia.

The V and J genes are TRBV7-8 and TRBJ2-1, with D uncertain. The V gene lost 4 bases and the J gene lost 2 bases, with 15 bases spanning the gap. In germline, CDR1 is SGHVS, CDR2 FQNEAQ. This CDR3 has 16 residues. The CDR3 sequence: CASSYTLSGPYNEQFF. Here the CDR3 DNA reads TGTGCCAGCAGCTATACCCTCAGTGGACCCTACAATGAGCAGTTCTTC.

This clone was observed once. This rearrangement joins TRBV27 to TRBJ2-1, with D possibly being TRBD2 (6 bases). The CDR3 runs to 14 residues. V was clipped by 2 bases and J by 2 bases, with 7 bases between them. Per the germline V gene, CDR1 is MNHEY and CDR2 is SMNVEV (reference sequence). In DNA, the CDR3 is TGTGCCAGCAGTTTAGCGGGGCCCTACAATGAGCAGTTCTTC. This gives the protein CASSLAGPYNEQFF.

The chain is built from TRBV27 and TRBJ2-3; perhaps TRBD1 as D (5 bases). The CDR3 is 13 amino acids. The V end lost 5 bases, the J end lost 4 bases, and 10 bases lay between the germline ends. CDR1 is MNHEY and CDR2 is SMNVEV in the germline V gene (reference sequence). As DNA, the CDR3 is TGTGCCAGCAGTACTCAGGGTTCAGATACGCAGTATTTT. It translates to CASSTQGSDTQYF.

The chain recombines TRBV5-8 with TRBJ1-2; TRBD1 is a possible D gene (5 bases). The length of the CDR3 is 15 residues. The V gene lost 0 bases and the J gene lost 0 bases, with 9 bases spanning the gap. Germline CDR1 reads SGHTS; CDR2 reads YDEGEE. CDR3 sequence: CASSLGTRSNYGYTF. The CDR3 region has the DNA TGTGCCAGCAGCTTGGGGACACGATCTAACTATGGCTACACCTTC.

The chain carries TRBV7-3 and TRBJ2-1; unclear D gene. Germline V gene data show CDR1 as SGHTA and CDR2 as FQGTGA. V was pared by 5 bases and J by 1 base, with 9 bases between. CDR3 length equals 14 residues. The CDR3 loop reads CASSEDPSYNEQFF. CDR3 DNA: TGTGCCAGCAGCGAGGATCCGTCCTACAATGAGCAGTTCTTC.

As DNA, the CDR3 is TGTGCCACCAGCAGAGCAGCGAATTCACCCCTCCACTTT. This sequence encodes CATSRAANSPLHF. The rearrangement joins TRBV15 to TRBJ1-6; unclear D gene. CDR3 length: 13 amino acids. Trimming removed 1 base from V and 7 bases from J, with 5 bases in between. Germline V gene lookup returns CDR1 LNHNV and CDR2 YYDKDF (reference sequence).

As regards this clone: A junction boundary mismatches the germline segment, possibly from a read error. The chain carries TRBV6-7 and TRBJ1-2; unclear D gene. TRBV6-7 is known as an ORF, though its function is uncertain. The CDR3 consists of 18 residues. The CDR3 nucleotides are TGTGCCAGCAGTAACTCCCCCCACGTGGGAGGCCGCAACTATGGCTACACCTTC. This codes for CASSNSPHVGGRNYGYTF.

This clone was counted once. The genes are TRBV5-1 and TRBJ1-1, with unresolved D. Germline V gives CDR1 SGHRS, CDR2 YFSETQ. The CDR3 runs to 12 residues. V was clipped by 6 bases and J by 3 bases, with 9 bases between them. DNA of the CDR3: TGCGCCAGCAAACGACCCGACACTGAAGCTTTCTTT. Its protein is CASKRPDTEAFF.

The CDR3 bases are TGCGCCAGCAGCCTGGGGACAGGGGGGTCGCTGGCCACAGATACGCAGTATTTT. It specifies CASSLGTGGSLATDTQYF. This chain links TRBV5-1 with TRBJ2-3, with 11 bases matching TRBD1. Germline V CDR1 and CDR2: SGHRS, YFSETQ. This CDR3 comprises 18 residues. J lost 2 bases, V lost 4 bases, and 12 bases had no gene match.

The chain is built from TRBV28 and TRBJ2-1; 7 nucleotides match TRBD2. Germline V gene data show CDR1 as MDHEN and CDR2 as SYDVKM. With 5 bases clipped from V and 6 bases from J, the junction kept 4 bases outside the gene matches. The CDR3 runs 13 residues. The CDR3 loop is CASSPSGLNEQFF. The CDR3, as DNA: TGTGCCAGCAGTCCTAGCGGCCTCAATGAGCAGTTCTTC.

The gene calls are TRBV5-4 and TRBJ1-1; the match to TRBD1 covers 8 bases. The CDR3 totals 17 residues. The trim removed 4 bases at V and 4 bases at J, leaving 15 bases unmatched. Germline assignment: CDR1 SGHNT and CDR2 YYREEE (reference sequence). The CDR3 reads CASSHSSQGARGTEAFF. DNA for the CDR3: TGTGCCAGCAGCCACTCGAGTCAGGGGGCGCGTGGCACTGAAGCTTTCTTT. The complete variable domain, with remaining parts taken from reference TRBV5-4 and TRBJ1-1, reads ETGVTQSPTHLIKTRGQQVTLRCSSQSGHNTVSWYQQALGQGPQFIFQYYREEENGRGNFPPRFSGLQFPNYSSELNVNALELDDSALYLCASSHSSQGARGTEAFFGQGTRLTVV.

The chain carries TRBV4-3 and TRBJ2-5; TRBD1 agrees at 7 bases. J was trimmed by 4 bases and V by 1 base; bases with no gene match: 18. Germline V gene data show CDR1 as LGHNA and CDR2 as YSLEER. The CDR3 sequence is 19 residues long. The CDR3 DNA is TGCGCCAGCAGCCAAGGAGATCCGGCGCCAGGGGGACGGCGAGAGACCCAGTACTTC. Protein product: CASSQGDPAPGGRRETQYF.

This clone has just one count. The V and J genes are TRBV7-6 and TRBJ2-1; 9 nucleotides line up with TRBD2. CDR1 SGHVS and CDR2 FNYEAQ come from the germline V gene. The CDR3 is 17 residues long. Trimming at V came to 5 bases and at J to 6 bases, leaving 14 bases not matched to a gene. The CDR3 region has the DNA TGTGCCAGCAGCCCTTACCCCAGGACTAGCGACCCCAATGAGCAGTTCTTC. It encodes CASSPYPRTSDPNEQFF.

The chain joins TRBV7-2 to TRBJ2-3; D uncertain. The V end lost 5 bases, the J end lost 6 bases, and 15 bases lay between the germline ends. The CDR3 has 14 amino acids. Germline lookup yields CDR1 SGHTA and CDR2 FQGNSA. CDR3 amino acids: CASSPRRVRDTQYF. Here the CDR3 DNA reads TGTGCCAGCAGCCCCCGTAGGGTCCGGGATACGCAGTATTTT. Full variable domain (outside the CDR3, taken from reference TRBV7-2 and TRBJ2-3): GAGVSQSPSNKVTEKGKDVELRCDPISGHTALYWYRQSLGQGLEFLIYFQGNSAPDKSGLPSDRFSAERTGGSVSTLTIQRTQQEDSAVYLCASSPRRVRDTQYFGPGTRLTVL.

The J gene is TRBJ2-7, the V gene TRBV27; TRBD1 aligns across 7 bases. This CDR3 comprises 14 residues. Germline V gene sequence: CDR1 MNHEY, CDR2 SMNVEV (reference sequence). V shed 6 bases and J 6 bases; nucleotides not matched to a gene: 11. CDR3 sequence: CASSFKQGTVEQYF. For the CDR3, the DNA is TGTGCCAGCAGCTTTAAACAGGGGACGGTCGAGCAGTACTTC.

This clone was detected only a few times. This sequence joins TRBV7-9 and TRBJ1-5; no clear D gene. The CDR3 totals 16 residues. Germline lookup yields CDR1 SEHNR and CDR2 FQNEAQ (reference sequence). The V and J ends lost 1 base and 2 bases respectively, with 12 bases between them. The CDR3 is CASSLGSAGGNQPQHF. CDR3 DNA: TGTGCCAGCAGCTTAGGGTCGGCGGGTGGCAATCAGCCCCAGCATTTT.

The chain joins TRBV6-1 to TRBJ1-1; TRBD1 agrees at 7 bases. The CDR3 consists of 13 residues. Germline-derived CDR1 and CDR2 are MNHNS and SASEGT. J was trimmed by 10 bases and V by 3 bases; bases with no gene match: 8. The CDR3 nucleotides read TGTGCCAGCAGTGAGCGGGACAGTGAGACAGCTTTCTTT. Its protein is CASSERDSETAFF.

The CDR3 coding sequence is TGTGCCACCCGGACAGGGCCCAACTATGGCTACACCTTC. Translation gives CATRTGPNYGYTF. The chain couples TRBV6-1 to TRBJ1-2, with 8 bases identical to TRBD1. Trimming at V came to 10 bases and at J to 2 bases, leaving 6 bases not matched to a gene. Germline V gives CDR1 MNHNS, CDR2 SASEGT. The CDR3 is 13 amino acids.

V gene TRBV28 combines with J gene TRBJ1-1; maybe TRBD1 (6 bases). Trimming cost V 10 bases and J 4 bases, with 13 bases left between them. The CDR3 covers 12 residues. Per germline, CDR1 MDHEN and CDR2 SYDVKM. The CDR3 is CATKGGITEAFF. The CDR3 region has the DNA TGTGCCACCAAGGGGGGGATCACTGAAGCTTTCTTT.

The V call is TRBV10-3, the J call TRBJ2-3; TRBD2 is a possible D gene (6 bases). The germline CDR1 and CDR2 sequences are ENHRY and SYGVKD. CDR3 length equals 14 residues. Trimming removed 6 bases at V and 2 bases at J, with 12 bases between. The DNA for the CDR3 is TGTGCCATCAGACGGGACTCCAACACAGATACGCAGTATTTT. It specifies CAIRRDSNTDTQYF.

The chain has TRBV28 and TRBJ2-2; perhaps D is TRBD1 or TRBD2 (5 bases each). The germline V and J ends were trimmed by 6 bases and 4 bases, with 18 bases remaining between them. The CDR3 totals 16 residues. Germline V gene lookup returns CDR1 MDHEN and CDR2 SYDVKM. The CDR3 region is CASRSPGSGTTGELFF. CDR3 DNA: TGTGCCAGCAGATCTCCCGGTTCCGGGACCACCGGGGAGCTGTTTTTT.

The chain has TRBV7-9 and TRBJ2-5, with 9 bases aligning to TRBD2. The CDR3 runs 18 residues. The ends lost 5 bases at V and 2 bases at J; junction bases unmatched: 15. Germline lookup yields CDR1 SEHNR and CDR2 FQNEAQ (reference sequence). The CDR3 DNA is TGTGCCAGCAGCCTGCCTGGGAGGCCTAGCGGGATTCAAGAGACCCAGTACTTC. It codes for CASSLPGRPSGIQETQYF.

V usage is TRBV10-3 and J usage is TRBJ2-1; perhaps TRBD1 as D (6 bases). The germline V gene encodes CDR1 ENHRY and CDR2 SYGVKD. The CDR3 runs to 16 residues. V was clipped by 6 bases and J by 6 bases, with 21 bases between them. CDR3 sequence reads: CAISRDTKQGTNEQFF. DNA of the CDR3: TGTGCCATCAGCAGAGACACCAAACAGGGTACCAATGAGCAGTTCTTC.

V and J are TRBV28 and TRBJ1-5, with 9 bases identical to TRBD1. V shed 6 bases, J shed 5 bases, and the junction held 17 bases outside the gene matches. Germline values: CDR1 MDHEN, CDR2 SYDVKM. The CDR3 spans 18 residues. The CDR3 sequence is CASRRTGPGQGIDQPQHF. The DNA for the CDR3 is TGTGCCAGCAGGCGAACCGGGCCGGGACAGGGAATAGATCAGCCCCAGCATTTT.

This clone was observed a few times. The chain recombines TRBV18 with TRBJ1-5, with TRBD1 identical over 8 bases. Per germline, CDR1 KGHSH and CDR2 LQKENI. The CDR3 length is 14 residues. The V and J ends lost 3 bases and 2 bases, in that order; junction bases with no gene match: 0. CDR3 DNA: TGTGCCAGCTCACCGACAGGGGGCAATCAGCCCCAGCATTTT. It is translated as CASSPTGGNQPQHF.

This clone showed up just a few times. The chain recombines TRBV11-3 with TRBJ2-1; a weak D match, TRBD1 (6 bases). The CDR3 loop spans 13 amino acids. Germline assignment: CDR1 SGHNT and CDR2 YENEEA. The ends were cut back, 5 bases at V and 7 bases at J, with 12 bases in the middle. The CDR3 DNA reads TGTGCCAGCAGCGGGCCTAGGGGGAATGAGCAGTTCTTC. Its translation: CASSGPRGNEQFF.

This chain joins TRBV27 and TRBJ2-7; no reliable D call. Germline loops: CDR1 MNHEY, CDR2 SMNVEV (reference sequence). V was shortened by 5 bases and J by 6 bases, with 8 bases between the two germline ends. The CDR3 is made up of 11 amino acids. The CDR3 here is CASSPRREQYF. The CDR3 DNA follows: TGTGCCAGCAGTCCCCGGCGCGAGCAGTACTTC.

This clone appeared once. The rearrangement joins TRBV2 to TRBJ2-2, with TRBD2 identical over 7 bases. The CDR3 runs to 18 residues. Germline assignment: CDR1 SNHLY and CDR2 FYNNEI. With V trimmed by 5 bases and J by 2 bases, 14 bases remained unmatched. CDR3 residues: CASSSPLAALLNTGELFF. The CDR3 DNA reads TGTGCCAGCAGTTCACCCCTAGCGGCCCTGCTTAACACCGGGGAGCTGTTTTTT.

This chain uses TRBV4-1 with TRBJ1-2, with D hard to call. The germline V gene has CDR1 MGHRA and CDR2 YSYEKL. Trimming pared 1 base from V and 4 bases from J, leaving 13 bases between. The CDR3 length is 15 residues. The CDR3 loop is CASSQAPGEGYGYTF. The CDR3 DNA is TGCGCCAGCAGCCAAGCACCAGGTGAGGGCTATGGCTACACCTTC.

The V and J genes are TRBV18 and TRBJ1-1, with a tentative D call TRBD1 (6 bases). The CDR3 runs to 15 residues. Germline CDR1 KGHSH, CDR2 LQKENI. The V end lost 1 base, the J end lost 5 bases, and 14 bases lay between the germline ends. The CDR3 is CASSPRVERGTEAFF. The CDR3, as DNA: TGTGCCAGCTCACCACGGGTGGAGAGGGGGACTGAAGCTTTCTTT.